This passage covers 25 T cell receptor beta chains from one sample sequenced in a study of blood T cell repertoires in COVID-19. Using immunoSEQ multiplex PCR, the repertoire was profiled, and TCRdb retains in-frame clones only, with some absent. The data hold 200,000 or so clones, with about 88% observed a single time. Sequenced input: peripheral blood. The receptor set was obtained from a man aged 25 to 40 with active or convalescent COVID-19.

This chain links TRBV5-5 with TRBJ1-4; the D gene is possibly TRBD1 (5 bases). V gave up 0 bases and J gave up 7 bases, with 10 bases separating them. This CDR3 region has 14 residues. The germline V gene has CDR1 SGHKS and CDR2 YYEKEE (reference sequence). CDR3 loop: CASSLGGGAEKLFF. The DNA for the CDR3 is TGTGCCAGCAGCTTGGGAGGAGGGGCTGAAAAACTGTTTTTT.

The chain is built from TRBV6-5 and TRBJ1-2, with D hard to call. The CDR3 contains 14 residues. Germline-derived CDR1 and CDR2 are MNHEY and SVGAGI. V lost 6 bases, J lost 2 bases, and 13 bases lay in between. Here the CDR3 reads CASRPGRVNYGYTF. The CDR3 nucleotides read TGTGCCAGCAGACCGGGGAGGGTGAACTATGGCTACACCTTC.

This clone occurred many times. This chain uses TRBV5-1 with TRBJ2-5, with 10 positions matching TRBD1. This CDR3 region has 15 residues. With V trimmed by 0 bases and J by 5 bases, 4 bases remained unmatched. CDR1 and CDR2 from the germline V gene are SGHRS and YFSETQ. CDR3 protein: CASSLGGTGDETQYF. The CDR3 DNA follows: TGCGCCAGCAGCTTGGGCGGGACAGGGGATGAGACCCAGTACTTC. Full variable domain (missing parts from reference TRBV5-1 and TRBJ2-5): KAGVTQTPRYLIKTRGQQVTLSCSPISGHRSVSWYQQTPGQGLQFLFEYFSETQRNKGNFPGRFSGRQFSNSRSEMNVSTLELGDSALYLCASSLGGTGDETQYFGPGTRLLVL.

This sequence joins TRBV7-2 and TRBJ1-2, with D possibly being TRBD1 (6 bases). Germline assignment: CDR1 SGHTA and CDR2 FQGNSA. This CDR3 spans 17 amino acids. V was cut by 4 bases and J by 2 bases, with 20 bases left in between. The CDR3 region is CASSSRQALIRNYGYTF. The CDR3 region has the DNA TGTGCCAGCAGCTCCCGACAGGCCCTTATAAGGAACTATGGCTACACCTTC.

The chain carries TRBV19 and TRBJ1-3; D not certain. Germline values: CDR1 LNHDA, CDR2 SQIVND (reference sequence). Trimming left V 6 bases short and J 0 bases short, with 6 bases between. The CDR3 loop spans 13 amino acids. CDR3 region: CASRDNSGNTIYF. The CDR3, as DNA: TGTGCCAGTAGAGACAACTCTGGAAACACCATATATTTT. Full variable domain (missing parts from reference TRBV19 and TRBJ1-3): DGGITQSPKYLFRKEGQNVTLSCEQNLNHDAMYWYRQDPGQGLRLIYYSQIVNDFQKGDIAEGYSVSREKKESFPLTVTSAQKNPTAFYLCASRDNSGNTIYFGEGSWLTVV.

The rearrangement links TRBV7-9 to TRBJ1-3, with 8 bases identical to TRBD1. The V segment lost 5 bases and the J segment 0 bases; nucleotides outside the gene matches: 3. Germline V gene lookup returns CDR1 SEHNR and CDR2 FQNEAQ (reference sequence). CDR3 length: 15 amino acids. CDR3 sequence (DNA): TGTGCCAGCAGCCCCGACAGGGGCTCTGGAAACACCATATATTTT. Translation: CASSPDRGSGNTIYF.

The V and J genes are TRBV6-5 and TRBJ1-1; D unclear. The CDR3 extends over 11 amino acids. Germline V gene lookup returns CDR1 MNHEY and CDR2 SVGAGI. V dropped 6 bases and J dropped 7 bases, with 9 bases sitting between them. CDR3 nucleotide sequence: TGTGCCAGCAGCCCCGGACTTGAAGCTTTCTTT. Its translation is CASSPGLEAFF.

The chain carries TRBV7-2 and TRBJ2-7; 8 bases map to TRBD1. The junction had 9 bases not matched to a gene; V was cut back by 8 bases and J by 6 bases. CDR1 SGHTA and CDR2 FQGNSA come from the germline V gene. The CDR3 consists of 13 residues. This chain's CDR3 is CASSGQGGTEQYF. Here the CDR3 DNA reads TGTGCCAGCTCCGGACAGGGTGGAACCGAGCAGTACTTC.

V and J are TRBV27 and TRBJ2-1; D might be TRBD1 (5 bases). The CDR3 totals 16 residues. In germline, CDR1 is MNHEY, CDR2 SMNVEV (reference sequence). The V end was cut by 4 bases, the J end by 3 bases, with 16 bases between. In DNA, the CDR3 is TGTGCCAGCAGTTCCGGTACAGGTTCCCGCTACAATGAGCAGTTCTTC. Amino acid sequence: CASSSGTGSRYNEQFF.

V usage is TRBV20-1 and J usage is TRBJ2-5; 9 bases are a match to TRBD2. Germline V lookup: CDR1 DFQATT, CDR2 SNEGSKA (reference sequence). The J segment lost 0 bases and the V segment lost 3 bases, leaving 20 bases of the junction unmatched. This CDR3 region has 20 residues. This CDR3 is CSASTLAGGSSEWYQETQYF. Here the CDR3 DNA reads TGCAGTGCTAGTACCCTCGCGGGAGGGTCCTCAGAATGGTACCAAGAGACCCAGTACTTC.

The chain joins TRBV9 to TRBJ1-1; D is unresolved. Trimming stripped 2 bases from V and 1 base from J, with 6 bases between. This CDR3 has 13 residues. Germline V CDR1 and CDR2: SGDLS, YYNGEE. CDR3 coding DNA: TGTGCCAGCAGCGTCGGTACGAACACTGAAGCTTTCTTT. It is translated as CASSVGTNTEAFF.

This clone showed up just once. The chain has TRBV30 and TRBJ1-2; 9 bases are shared with TRBD1. The CDR3 contains 15 residues. With 1 base clipped from V and 8 bases from J, the junction kept 11 bases outside the gene matches. The germline V gene has CDR1 GTSNPN and CDR2 SVGIG (reference sequence). CDR3 coding DNA: TGTGCCTGGAGTGCCCCGACAGGGGGTCGTGGAGGCTACACCTTC. It is translated as CAWSAPTGGRGGYTF.

The chain couples TRBV5-1 to TRBJ1-2, with 9 bases matching TRBD1. The junction had 14 bases not matched to a gene; V was cut back by 6 bases and J by 8 bases. Per germline, CDR1 SGHRS and CDR2 YFSETQ. This CDR3 contains 15 residues. Here the CDR3 reads CASNSLNSGTGGYTF. The CDR3 bases are TGCGCCAGCAATTCCTTGAATTCGGGGACAGGGGGCTACACCTTC.

The J gene is TRBJ2-5, the V gene TRBV10-2, with a possible D match to TRBD1 (5 bases). CDR3 length: 14 residues. V was trimmed by 0 bases and J by 5 bases, leaving 10 bases between them. The germline V gene encodes CDR1 WSHSY and CDR2 SAAADI. The CDR3 loop reads CASSESTAWETQYF. The DNA for the CDR3 is TGCGCCAGCAGTGAGTCGACAGCCTGGGAGACCCAGTACTTC.

The chain recombines TRBV10-1 with TRBJ2-3, with a possible D match to TRBD1 (6 bases). V was clipped by 4 bases and J by 2 bases, with 10 bases between them. CDR1 is WNHNN, CDR2 SYGVQD, per germline (reference sequence). The CDR3 totals 14 residues. The chain's CDR3 is CASSGGGPTDTQYF. CDR3 nucleotide sequence: TGCGCCAGCAGTGGTGGGGGCCCCACAGATACGCAGTATTTT.

V gene TRBV7-9 combines with J gene TRBJ1-3; 7 bases agree with TRBD1. CDR1 and CDR2 (germline): SEHNR, FQNEAQ (reference sequence). The CDR3 runs to 16 residues. J gave up 0 bases and V 6 bases, and 8 bases lay outside the gene matches. CDR3 DNA sequence: TGTGCCAGCAGTCGTGGACAGGCGTACTCTGGAAACACCATATATTTT. As protein: CASSRGQAYSGNTIYF. The whole variable domain, remainder taken from reference TRBV7-9 and TRBJ1-3, is DTGVSQNPRHKITKRGQNVTFRCDPISEHNRLYWYRQTLGQGPEFLTYFQNEAQLEKSRLLSDRFSAERPKGSFSTLEIQRTEQGDSAMYLCASSRGQAYSGNTIYFGEGSWLTVV.

The CDR3 DNA follows: TGCGCCAGCAGCCATGAGACAGGGACCGGGGAGCTGTTTTTT. Translating it yields CASSHETGTGELFF. The chain has TRBV4-3 and TRBJ2-2; 7 bases are a match to TRBD1. The trim removed 3 bases at V and 5 bases at J, leaving 3 bases unmatched. The CDR3 runs 14 residues. Germline V gene lookup returns CDR1 LGHNA and CDR2 YSLEER.

J is TRBJ2-3 and V is TRBV27; D is perhaps TRBD2 (5 bases). Germline V lookup: CDR1 MNHEY, CDR2 SMNVEV (reference sequence). This CDR3 has 14 amino acids. Trimming pared 7 bases from V and 6 bases from J, leaving 17 bases between. CDR3 loop: CASTPRAPTDTQYF. The CDR3 region has the DNA TGTGCCAGCACCCCGCGGGCCCCGACGGATACGCAGTATTTT.

This chain joins TRBV11-2 and TRBJ1-4; D not certain. The CDR3 contains 14 residues. Germline V gene data show CDR1 as SGHAT and CDR2 as FQNNGV. V lost 2 bases and J lost 5, with 9 bases in between. The CDR3 bases are TGTGCCAGCAGCTTAACGAGAACGAATGAAAAACTGTTTTTT. Protein sequence: CASSLTRTNEKLFF.

The gene calls are TRBV5-5 and TRBJ1-1, with 9 bases that match TRBD1. J gave up 5 bases and V 4 bases, and 15 bases lay outside the gene matches. The CDR3 is made up of 17 amino acids. Germline V gene lookup returns CDR1 SGHKS and CDR2 YYEKEE (reference sequence). The CDR3 DNA reads TGTGCCAGCAGCCGAGACGTAAACAGGGGGCGAACGACTGAAGCTTTCTTT. This gives the protein CASSRDVNRGRTTEAFF.

The chain links TRBV12-3 or TRBV12-4 to TRBJ2-1, with TRBD2 matching over 8 bases. Trimming took 5 bases from V and 6 from J; bases not matched to a gene: 3. The CDR3 is 13 residues long. The CDR3 region is CASSPAGGNEQFF. The CDR3, as DNA: TGTGCCAGCAGTCCCGCGGGGGGCAATGAGCAGTTCTTC.

The chain couples TRBV6-1 to TRBJ2-7, with TRBD2 matching 14 bases. The J segment lost 1 base and the V segment lost 4 bases, leaving 9 bases of the junction unmatched. CDR3 length: 18 residues. Germline lookup yields CDR1 MNHNS and CDR2 SASEGT. The CDR3 is CASSAGTSGSSLSYEQYF. CDR3 in DNA: TGTGCCAGCAGTGCCGGGACTAGCGGGAGTAGCCTATCCTACGAGCAGTACTTC.

This clone was counted a single time. The J gene is TRBJ2-7, the V gene TRBV28; 7 positions match TRBD1. The J segment lost 3 bases and the V segment lost 6 bases, leaving 5 bases of the junction unmatched. The CDR3 runs 13 residues. Germline V gene lookup returns CDR1 MDHEN and CDR2 SYDVKM. CDR3 DNA: TGTGCCAGCAGGGGGACAGTCGTCTACGAGCAGTACGTC. As protein: CASRGTVVYEQYV.

CDR3: CASSDSGGGPLHF. The CDR3 bases are TGCGCCAGCAGCGACTCGGGGGGCGGACCTCTCCACTTT. The genes are TRBV5-1 and TRBJ1-6; a weak D match, TRBD1 (6 bases). Germline loops: CDR1 SGHRS, CDR2 YFSETQ. Trimming took off 4 bases at V and 16 bases at J, with 18 bases between the two ends. The CDR3 loop spans 13 amino acids.

This chain connects TRBV27 to TRBJ1-4, with TRBD1 identical over 9 bases. This CDR3 is built from 15 residues. CDR1 is MNHEY and CDR2 is SMNVEV in the germline V gene (reference sequence). V shed 3 bases, J shed 8 bases, and the junction held 7 bases outside the gene matches. CDR3 loop: CASSFRTGEEEKLFF. CDR3 bases: TGTGCCAGCAGTTTCAGGACAGGGGAGGAAGAAAAACTGTTTTTT. Complete variable domain (other parts from reference TRBV27 and TRBJ1-4): EAQVTQNPRYLITVTGKKLTVTCSQNMNHEYMSWYRQDPGLGLRQIYYSMNVEVTDKGDVPEGYKVSRKEKRNFPLILESPSPNQTSLYFCASSFRTGEEEKLFFGSGTQLSVL.